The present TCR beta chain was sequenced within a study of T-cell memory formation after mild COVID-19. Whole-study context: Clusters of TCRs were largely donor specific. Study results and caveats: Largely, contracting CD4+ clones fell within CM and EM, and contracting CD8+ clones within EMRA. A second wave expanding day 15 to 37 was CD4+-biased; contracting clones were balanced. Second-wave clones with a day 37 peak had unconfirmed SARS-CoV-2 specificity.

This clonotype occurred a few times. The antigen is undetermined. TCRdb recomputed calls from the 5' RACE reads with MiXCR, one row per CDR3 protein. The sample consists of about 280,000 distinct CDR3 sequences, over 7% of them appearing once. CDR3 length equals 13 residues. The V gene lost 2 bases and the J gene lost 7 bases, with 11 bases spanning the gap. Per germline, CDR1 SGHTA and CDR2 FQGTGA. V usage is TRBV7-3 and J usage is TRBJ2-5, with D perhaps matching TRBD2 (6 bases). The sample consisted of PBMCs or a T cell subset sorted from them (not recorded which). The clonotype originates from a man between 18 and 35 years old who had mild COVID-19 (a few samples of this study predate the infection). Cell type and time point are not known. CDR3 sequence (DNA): TGTGCCAGCAGCTTATCCCAGGGAGGGACCCAGTACTTC. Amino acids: CASSLSQGGTQYF.